The 27 T cell receptor beta chains below come from one sample, sequenced in a study of beta chain features in type 1 diabetes. Study-level findings and limits: A moderate, significant TCRB CDR3 shortening appeared in type 1 diabetes across four CD4+ subsets.

These TCRs' antigens remain unknown. Expressed TCRB transcripts were sequenced because the entire RNA isolate underwent reverse transcription. Assay: immunoSEQ multiplex PCR; the TCRdb copy retains only in-frame clones and omits some. Altogether hundreds of thousands of clones are present, around 15% being singletons, with the ten largest covering 0.035% to 0.04%. The material sequenced was naive CD4+ T cells from blood. Receptor source: a man younger than 35 with type 1 diabetes.

The sample holds a few counts of this clone. The chain joins TRBV27 to TRBJ2-1, with D hard to call. The CDR3 sequence is 14 residues long. CDR1 is MNHEY and CDR2 is SMNVEV in the germline V gene (reference sequence). With 1 base removed from V and 2 bases from J, the gap between germline ends came to 6 bases. The CDR3 DNA reads as TGTGCCAGCAGTTTATACGGGCCCTACAATGAGCAGTTCTTC. Its protein product is CASSLYGPYNEQFF.

This clone appeared a few times. V gene TRBV4-2 combines with J gene TRBJ2-1; perhaps TRBD2 as D (6 bases). Trimming pared 6 bases from V and 1 base from J, leaving 13 bases between. CDR1 LGHNA and CDR2 YNFKEQ come from the germline V gene. This CDR3 spans 15 amino acids. In DNA form, the CDR3 reads TGTGCCAGCAGTGAGGGACTGCCTTCCTACAATGAGCAGTTCTTC. Its protein product is CASSEGLPSYNEQFF.

This clone was seen more than once but under ten times. This chain connects TRBV30 to TRBJ1-1; tentative D call: TRBD1 (6 bases). CDR1 and CDR2 (germline): GTSNPN, SVGIG (reference sequence). V was clipped by 5 bases and J by 4 bases, with 11 bases between them. The CDR3 has 12 residues. The CDR3 protein is CAWGGLSTEAFF. In DNA, the CDR3 is TGTGCCTGGGGGGGCTTGTCCACTGAAGCTTTCTTT.

This clone was detected only a few times. Other DNA sequences in this specimen translate into the identical CDR3. The chain recombines TRBV10-3 with TRBJ2-5; 9 bases line up with TRBD2. With V trimmed by 5 bases and J by 3 bases, 1 base remained unmatched. This CDR3 is built from 13 residues. Germline lookup yields CDR1 ENHRY and CDR2 SYGVKD. This CDR3 reads CAISLAGEETQYF. In DNA, the CDR3 is TGTGCCATCAGTTTAGCGGGGGAAGAGACCCAGTACTTC.

The V gene is TRBV5-1, the J gene TRBJ2-7, with 11 bases aligning to TRBD2. Germline V gene sequence: CDR1 SGHRS, CDR2 YFSETQ. The CDR3 covers 15 residues. Trimming took 3 bases from V and 4 from J; bases not matched to a gene: 6. DNA of the CDR3: TGCGCCAGCAGCTCGGGACTAGCGGCGAGGTACGAGCAGTACTTC. Translation: CASSSGLAARYEQYF.

This clone showed up just a few times. The chain uses TRBV11-3 and TRBJ2-1; D possibly matches TRBD1 or TRBD2 (5 bases each). CDR3 length: 17 amino acids. The germline V and J ends were trimmed by 1 base and 4 bases, with 17 bases remaining between them. Germline CDR1 is SGHNT and CDR2 is YENEEA. CDR3 in DNA: TGTGCCAGCAGCTTAGGGGGGTTCCCGCCGGAGTACAATGAGCAGTTCTTC. Protein sequence: CASSLGGFPPEYNEQFF.

The chain is built from TRBV5-1 and TRBJ1-1; a possible D gene is TRBD1 (5 bases). CDR1 is SGHRS, CDR2 YFSETQ, per germline. The CDR3 contains 14 residues. V lost 2 bases, J lost 6 bases, and 14 bases lay in between. The CDR3 sequence is CASSFGDLDSEAFF. In DNA, the CDR3 is TGCGCCAGCAGCTTTGGGGACCTGGACTCTGAAGCTTTCTTT. The whole variable domain, filled in from reference TRBV5-1 and TRBJ1-1, reads KAGVTQTPRYLIKTRGQQVTLSCSPISGHRSVSWYQQTPGQGLQFLFEYFSETQRNKGNFPGRFSGRQFSNSRSEMNVSTLELGDSALYLCASSFGDLDSEAFFGQGTRLTVV.

The chain has TRBV4-2 and TRBJ2-5, with TRBD2 as a possible D gene (6 bases). Per the germline V gene, CDR1 is LGHNA and CDR2 is YNFKEQ. The germline V and J ends were trimmed by 3 bases and 8 bases, with 7 bases remaining between them. This CDR3 has 11 residues. CDR3 nucleotide sequence: TGTGCCAGCAGCCAGGGGGGAACCCAGTACTTC. It is translated as CASSQGGTQYF.

A few counts support this clone. This rearrangement joins TRBV6-5 to TRBJ2-5, with 8 bases that match TRBD1. This CDR3 region has 16 residues. Germline values: CDR1 MNHEY, CDR2 SVGAGI. V was pared by 4 bases and J by 1 base, with 8 bases of the junction left unmatched. The CDR3 reads CASSSDRAITQETQYF. In DNA form, the CDR3 reads TGTGCCAGCAGTTCGGACAGGGCAATCACCCAAGAGACCCAGTACTTC.

The chain couples TRBV10-3 to TRBJ2-5; D may be TRBD2 (5 bases). CDR3 size: 15 residues. The V and J ends lost 0 bases and 4 bases respectively, with 12 bases between them. Germline V gene data show CDR1 as ENHRY and CDR2 as SYGVKD. The CDR3 spells CAISESTGLRETQYF. For the CDR3, the DNA is TGTGCCATCAGTGAGTCGACGGGGTTAAGAGAGACCCAGTACTTC.

The chain has TRBV10-3 and TRBJ2-7; tentative D call: TRBD1 (6 bases). The CDR3 runs 16 residues. Trimming took off 6 bases at V and 5 bases at J, with 23 bases between the two ends. In germline, CDR1 is ENHRY, CDR2 SYGVKD. CDR3 loop: CAISALSRDNKHEQYF. CDR3 DNA: TGTGCCATCAGCGCCCTGTCCCGGGACAATAAGCACGAGCAGTACTTC.

The CDR3 coding sequence is TGTGCCAGCAGCTTAACAGTCCACACTGAAGCTTTCTTT. Translating gives CASSLTVHTEAFF. The chain carries TRBV7-8 and TRBJ1-1; D remains ambiguous. This CDR3 has 13 amino acids. Trimming stripped 2 bases from V and 3 bases from J, with 7 bases between. Germline V gene lookup returns CDR1 SGHVS and CDR2 FQNEAQ. The whole variable domain, filled in from reference TRBV7-8 and TRBJ1-1, reads GAGVSQSPRYKVAKRGQDVALRCDPISGHVSLFWYQQALGQGPEFLTYFQNEAQLDKSGLPSDRFFAERPEGSVSTLKIQRTQQEDSAVYLCASSLTVHTEAFFGQGTRLTVV.

V is TRBV4-2 and J is TRBJ2-1; D remains ambiguous. V lost 0 bases and J 7 bases, leaving 7 bases between the germline ends. In germline, CDR1 is LGHNA, CDR2 YNFKEQ. This CDR3 comprises 13 residues. CDR3 DNA: TGTGCCAGCAGCCAAGATCCGAGTAATGAGCAGTTCTTC. Its protein product is CASSQDPSNEQFF.

This clone was counted between two and nine times. The chain links TRBV5-1 to TRBJ2-7; tentatively, D is TRBD1 (6 bases). Germline V CDR1 and CDR2: SGHRS, YFSETQ. There are 13 residues in the CDR3. V lost 3 bases to trimming and J lost 9 bases, with 16 bases between them. The CDR3 reads CASSSGQLRGQYF. The DNA for the CDR3 is TGCGCCAGCAGCTCCGGACAGCTACGAGGGCAGTACTTC.

A few counts support this clone. The rearrangement links TRBV7-2 to TRBJ1-1; a weak D match, TRBD1 (5 bases). Germline CDR1 SGHTA, CDR2 FQGNSA. The V end lost 5 bases, the J end lost 10 bases, and 14 bases lay between the germline ends. The CDR3 spans 12 residues. The CDR3 protein is CASSQGLSLAFF. CDR3 DNA: TGTGCCAGCAGCCAGGGCCTCAGTCTAGCTTTCTTT.

A few counts support this clone. V usage is TRBV9 and J usage is TRBJ2-5, with D uncertain. With 0 bases removed from V and 4 bases from J, the gap between germline ends came to 10 bases. The CDR3 totals 14 residues. The germline V gene encodes CDR1 SGDLS and CDR2 YYNGEE. The CDR3 spells CASSVEAGPETQYF. As DNA, the CDR3 is TGTGCCAGCAGCGTAGAGGCTGGCCCAGAGACCCAGTACTTC.

The chain recombines TRBV29-1 with TRBJ2-5, with TRBD1 matching over 9 bases. Unmatched junction bases numbered 9, after V lost 2 bases and J lost 5 bases. Germline V gives CDR1 SQVTM, CDR2 ANQGSEA. This CDR3 has 15 residues. CDR3 region: CSVERRTGVGETQYF. The CDR3 bases are TGCAGCGTTGAAAGGAGGACAGGGGTGGGGGAGACCCAGTACTTC.

CDR3 bases: TGTGCCAGCAGTTTATACTCAGACTACGAGCAGTACTTC. Protein: CASSLYSDYEQYF. V gene TRBV27 combines with J gene TRBJ2-7, with D unresolved. CDR1 and CDR2 (germline): MNHEY, SMNVEV (reference sequence). The CDR3 is 13 amino acids. The V end was cut by 1 base, the J end by 3 bases, with 7 bases between.

This clone was seen a handful of times. The V and J genes are TRBV7-2 and TRBJ1-6; D possibly corresponds to TRBD1 (5 bases). CDR3 length: 14 residues. Germline lookup yields CDR1 SGHTA and CDR2 FQGNSA. V lost 3 bases and J lost 10, with 13 bases in between. This CDR3 reads CASSFLDGGSPLHF. Here the CDR3 DNA reads TGTGCCAGCAGCTTTCTCGACGGGGGATCACCCCTCCACTTT.

The CDR3 coding sequence is TGTGCCAGCAGCTTAGAGGACAGGCTTAATTCACCCCTCCACTTT. Translation: CASSLEDRLNSPLHF. This chain links TRBV7-2 with TRBJ1-6, with 7 bases aligning to TRBD1. Per germline, CDR1 SGHTA and CDR2 FQGNSA. This CDR3 spans 15 amino acids. V was clipped by 1 base and J by 6 bases; unmatched bases: 3.

The chain couples TRBV11-2 to TRBJ1-1; D not certain. CDR3 length: 13 amino acids. Trimming removed 5 bases from V and 4 bases from J, with 11 bases in between. CDR1 is SGHAT and CDR2 is FQNNGV in the germline V gene. CDR3 sequence (DNA): TGTGCCAGCAGCCTTACACCCGGCACTGAAGCTTTCTTT. Protein sequence: CASSLTPGTEAFF.

The sample holds a few counts of this clone. This chain connects TRBV4-3 to TRBJ2-7, with 8 bases aligning to TRBD2. Germline CDR1 reads LGHNA; CDR2 reads YSLEER. Germline trimming cut 3 bases from V and 6 bases from J; bases unmatched to any gene: 13. The CDR3 totals 16 residues. The chain's CDR3 is CASSQGGTRIDGEQYF. As DNA, the CDR3 is TGCGCCAGCAGCCAGGGAGGGACTAGGATCGACGGCGAGCAGTACTTC.

The chain couples TRBV2 to TRBJ1-1, with D perhaps matching TRBD1 (6 bases). The CDR3 runs to 15 residues. The germline CDR1 and CDR2 sequences are SNHLY and FYNNEI. Trimming removed 8 bases from V and 1 base from J, with 17 bases in between. CDR3 protein: CASSPVGAWNTEAFF. CDR3 DNA sequence: TGTGCCAGCTCCCCGGTGGGGGCATGGAACACTGAAGCTTTCTTT. The full variable domain, with the rest looked up from reference TRBV2 and TRBJ1-1, is EPEVTQTPSHQVTQMGQEVILRCVPISNHLYFYWYRQILGQKVEFLVSFYNNEISEKSEIFDDQFSVERPDGSNFTLKIRSTKLEDSAMYFCASSPVGAWNTEAFFGQGTRLTVV.

This clone was counted only a few times. The chain combines TRBV2 with TRBJ1-5; D remains ambiguous. The CDR3 spans 11 residues. V dropped 6 bases and J dropped 3 bases, with 3 bases sitting between them. Germline V gene data show CDR1 as SNHLY and CDR2 as FYNNEI. The CDR3 loop reads CASSTNQPQHF. The CDR3 nucleotides read TGTGCCAGCAGCACCAATCAGCCCCAGCATTTT. The whole variable domain, filled in from reference TRBV2 and TRBJ1-5, reads EPEVTQTPSHQVTQMGQEVILRCVPISNHLYFYWYRQILGQKVEFLVSFYNNEISEKSEIFDDQFSVERPDGSNFTLKIRSTKLEDSAMYFCASSTNQPQHFGDGTRLSIL.

This sequence joins TRBV2 and TRBJ1-2; D is unclear. V lost 2 bases, J lost 4 bases, and 8 bases lay in between. Germline CDR1 SNHLY, CDR2 FYNNEI. The CDR3 has 13 amino acids. The CDR3 here is CASSEQEGYGYTF. The CDR3 DNA reads as TGTGCCAGCAGTGAACAGGAGGGCTATGGCTACACCTTC.

This sequence joins TRBV29-1 and TRBJ2-7; D not resolved. Germline CDR1 SQVTM, CDR2 ANQGSEA. The germline V and J ends were trimmed by 2 bases and 1 base, with 12 bases remaining between them. This CDR3 comprises 14 residues. Here the CDR3 reads CSVELRTASYEQYF. The CDR3 DNA reads as TGCAGCGTTGAATTAAGAACCGCGTCCTACGAGCAGTACTTC.

This chain connects TRBV5-4 to TRBJ2-1, with 9 bases aligning to TRBD1. The CDR3 is made up of 14 amino acids. Trimming removed 5 bases from V and 2 bases from J; junction bases left unmatched: 2. Germline V CDR1 and CDR2: SGHNT, YYREEE (reference sequence). The CDR3 bases are TGTGCCAGCAGAGACAGGGGGGCCTACAATGAGCAGTTCTTC. It is translated as CASRDRGAYNEQFF.